These 17 T cell receptor beta chains were sequenced from one sample in a study of blood T cell repertoires in COVID-19 (dated by TCRdb to 2020 to 2022). The method behind the library was the immunoSEQ multiplex PCR assay. TCRdb mirrors the immuneACCESS table, restricted to in-frame sequences. Some clones are absent from its copies; in checked studies, under half trace to an unresolved V gene, and the reason for the others is unknown. Here the sample has roughly 76,000 clones; approximately 80% occur a single time. Around 36% of the sample rests with the top ten. The material sequenced was peripheral blood. The receptors derive from a woman in her 70s with acute or convalescent COVID-19.

This sequence joins TRBV6-1 and TRBJ1-1, with D possibly being TRBD1 (6 bases). CDR3 length: 16 residues. V was pared by 3 bases and J by 0 bases, with 14 bases between. Germline V gene sequence: CDR1 MNHNS, CDR2 SASEGT. Here the CDR3 DNA reads TGTGCCAGCAGTGACCTCGACAGGCAACTGAACACTGAAGCTTTCTTT. Translation: CASSDLDRQLNTEAFF.

This chain connects TRBV3-1 (or the pseudogene TRBV3-2) to TRBJ2-2; TRBD2 matches at 8 bases. In germline, CDR1 is LGHDT, CDR2 YNNKEL (reference sequence). J was trimmed by 3 bases and V by 2 bases; bases with no gene match: 2. The CDR3 contains 15 residues. CDR3 nucleotides: TGTGCCAGCAGCCAACTAGCGGGTGACACCGGGGAGCTGTTTTTT. This translates into CASSQLAGDTGELFF.

The chain couples TRBV10-2 to TRBJ1-4; D possibly corresponds to TRBD1 (5 bases). The V and J ends lost 2 bases and 4 bases respectively, with 8 bases between them. From germline, CDR1 is WSHSY and CDR2 SAAADI. The CDR3 spans 14 residues. The CDR3 DNA sequence: TGCGCCAGCAGTGAGGACAGCTATAATGAAAAACTGTTTTTT. This sequence encodes CASSEDSYNEKLFF.

V and J are TRBV4-1 and TRBJ1-5; 8 nucleotides match TRBD1. This CDR3 comprises 15 residues. After removal of 4 bases from V and 3 bases from J, the junction contained 5 bases not matched to a gene. Germline CDR1 and CDR2: MGHRA and YSYEKL. The CDR3 DNA follows: TGCGCCAGCAGCCGAGACAGGGGCTACAATCAGCCCCAGCATTTT. Translation gives CASSRDRGYNQPQHF.

The chain is built from TRBV30 and TRBJ2-1, with 7 bases lining up with TRBD2. Trimming took 3 bases from V and 8 from J; bases not matched to a gene: 10. This CDR3 region has 14 residues. In germline, CDR1 is GTSNPN, CDR2 SVGIG (reference sequence). The CDR3 coding sequence is TGTGCCTGGAGGATGGGAGGGTCAAGCGATGAGCAGTTCTTC. This translates into CAWRMGGSSDEQFF.

This chain connects TRBV5-1 to TRBJ1-2, with TRBD1 matching 7 bases. This CDR3 comprises 16 residues. The germline gives CDR1 SGHRS, CDR2 YFSETQ. V lost 0 bases and J lost 2; bases outside the gene matches: 7. The CDR3 DNA sequence: TGCGCCAGCAGCTTGGCCGTTGAGGGGGCGAACTATGGCTACACCTTC. Its translation: CASSLAVEGANYGYTF. Full variable domain (remainder filled in from reference TRBV5-1 and TRBJ1-2): KAGVTQTPRYLIKTRGQQVTLSCSPISGHRSVSWYQQTPGQGLQFLFEYFSETQRNKGNFPGRFSGRQFSNSRSEMNVSTLELGDSALYLCASSLAVEGANYGYTFGSGTRLTVV.

The chain links TRBV6-5 to TRBJ1-6, with D perhaps matching TRBD1 (6 bases). This CDR3 contains 13 residues. V lost 6 bases and J 9 bases, leaving 12 bases between the germline ends. Germline V gene data show CDR1 as MNHEY and CDR2 as SVGAGI. CDR3 DNA sequence: TGTGCCAGCAGAGGGCAGGGGCTTTCACCCCTCCACTTT. Protein product: CASRGQGLSPLHF.

In this sample, this clone turned up once. This rearrangement joins TRBV19 to TRBJ1-1; 7 nucleotides match TRBD1. CDR1 and CDR2 from the germline V gene are LNHDA and SQIVND (reference sequence). This CDR3 region has 15 residues. With 7 bases clipped from V and 5 bases from J, the junction kept 13 bases outside the gene matches. The CDR3 sequence is CASTPVTGWGTEAFF. Here the CDR3 DNA reads TGTGCCAGTACCCCGGTGACAGGGTGGGGGACTGAAGCTTTCTTT.

This clone was observed once. The V call is TRBV27, the J call TRBJ2-2; 7 nucleotides match TRBD1. This CDR3 has 13 residues. The germline V gene has CDR1 MNHEY and CDR2 SMNVEV (reference sequence). Trimming removed 3 bases from V and 8 bases from J; junction bases left unmatched: 3. CDR3 in DNA: TGTGCCAGCAGTTTTAACAGGGGAGGGGAGCTGTTTTTT. It specifies CASSFNRGGELFF.

The gene calls are TRBV18 and TRBJ1-1; a possible D gene is TRBD1 (6 bases). Trimming removed 3 bases at V and 7 bases at J, with 15 bases between. The CDR3 extends over 14 amino acids. Germline V lookup: CDR1 KGHSH, CDR2 LQKENI. The CDR3 loop is CASSPPGAAFEAFF. The CDR3 DNA sequence: TGTGCCAGCTCACCCCCAGGGGCAGCGTTTGAAGCTTTCTTT.

The gene calls are TRBV19 and TRBJ2-6, with 13 bases fitting TRBD2. Germline V CDR1 and CDR2: LNHDA, SQIVND (reference sequence). This CDR3 has 18 residues. V gave up 5 bases and J gave up 1 base; unmatched junction bases: 5. The chain's CDR3 is CASSLSGLAGSGANVLTF. CDR3 coding DNA: TGTGCCAGTAGTCTATCGGGACTAGCGGGATCTGGGGCCAACGTCCTGACTTTC.

The chain employs TRBV11-2 and TRBJ2-5; 7 nucleotides line up with TRBD1. Germline assignment: CDR1 SGHAT and CDR2 FQNNGV. There are 15 residues in the CDR3. V shed 3 bases, J shed 0 bases, and the junction held 4 bases outside the gene matches. The CDR3 DNA reads as TGTGCCAGCAGCTTGGGACAGATAGACCAAGAGACCCAGTACTTC. It specifies CASSLGQIDQETQYF.

Only one count was recorded for this clone. V gene TRBV4-1 combines with J gene TRBJ1-5, with TRBD1 identical over 8 bases. The V and J ends lost 3 bases and 3 bases, in that order; junction bases with no gene match: 4. This CDR3 region has 15 residues. Germline loops: CDR1 MGHRA, CDR2 YSYEKL. The CDR3: CASSQAQGANQPQHF. CDR3 nucleotides: TGCGCCAGCAGCCAGGCCCAGGGGGCCAATCAGCCCCAGCATTTT.

The V call is TRBV24-1, the J call TRBJ2-5, with 8 nucleotides matching TRBD2. Germline V gene lookup returns CDR1 KGHDR and CDR2 SFDVKD. Losses at the gene ends were 4 bases for V and 4 bases for J; bases not matched to a gene: 13. This CDR3 region has 17 residues. The CDR3 coding sequence is TGTGCCACCAGTGACACCAAAAGCGGGAGTGGGCGAGAGACCCAGTACTTC. The encoded protein is CATSDTKSGSGRETQYF.

This chain links TRBV15 with TRBJ2-5; D is uncertain. The germline V gene has CDR1 LNHNV and CDR2 YYDKDF (reference sequence). V gave up 3 bases and J gave up 2 bases, with 7 bases separating them. The CDR3 runs to 13 residues. CDR3 nucleotide sequence: TGTGCCACCAGCAGGCTACTTCAAGAGACCCAGTACTTC. Translation: CATSRLLQETQYF.

Here the CDR3 reads CASNFGGRSAEAFF. The CDR3 coding sequence is TGTGCCAGCAATTTTGGAGGGAGGTCGGCTGAAGCTTTCTTT. This chain links TRBV6-5 with TRBJ1-1; no clear D. Germline values: CDR1 MNHEY, CDR2 SVGAGI. The V end lost 7 bases, the J end lost 6 bases, and 18 bases lay between the germline ends. The CDR3 is 14 amino acids.

The chain uses TRBV5-6 and TRBJ2-1; TRBD2 matches 8 bases. V shed 7 bases and J 7 bases; nucleotides not matched to a gene: 13. Germline-derived CDR1 and CDR2 are SGHDT and YYEEEE. CDR3 size: 15 residues. CDR3 sequence (DNA): TGTGCCAGCGGATCTTCGGGAGGGTATAGGAATGAGCAGTTCTTC. As protein: CASGSSGGYRNEQFF.